These 28 T cell receptor beta chains were all obtained from the same sample, sequenced in a study of T cells in Graves' hyperthyroidism and ophthalmopathy. RNA transcripts provided the source from which TCR beta CDR3 regions were amplified. HTBI primers were used for first-round RT-PCR of the TCR CDR3. One entry per CDR3 protein, called by TCRdb with MiXCR from the multiplex PCR reads. The table has a few hundred thousand distinct CDR3 sequences, about 15% seen once. The sequenced sample was blood. These receptors were obtained from a woman aged 40 to 55 with Graves' hyperthyroidism.

This clonotype was seen a few times. The chain recombines TRBV12-3 or TRBV12-4 with TRBJ1-6, with 7 nucleotides matching TRBD1. V lost 4 bases to trimming and J lost 10 bases; unmatched junction nucleotides: 7. The CDR3 extends over 14 amino acids. The chain's CDR3 is CASSWDSLDSPLHF. CDR3 nucleotides: TGTGCCAGCAGTTGGGACAGTTTAGACTCACCCCTCCACTTT.

This clonotype has just one count. A read error may account for a junction end that differs from germline. The chain uses TRBV13 and TRBJ2-5, with 13 bases lining up with TRBD2. Germline V CDR1 and CDR2: PRHDT, FYEKMQ (reference sequence). The CDR3 is made up of 16 amino acids. The CDR3 sequence: CASSQQLAGGQETQYF. In DNA, the CDR3 is TGCGCCAGCAGCCAACAACTAGCGGGAGGGCAAGAGACCCAGTACTTC. The complete variable domain, with remaining parts taken from reference TRBV13 and TRBJ2-5, reads AAGVIQSPRHLIKEKRETATLKCYPIPRHDTVYWYQQGPGQDPQFLISFYEKMQSDKGSIPDRFSAQQFSDYHSELNMSSLELGDSALYFCASSQQLAGGQETQYFGPGTRLLVL.

This clonotype has a count of ten or more. This chain uses TRBV27 with TRBJ2-7; the D is unclear. The CDR3 has 15 amino acids. Germline V gene lookup returns CDR1 MNHEY and CDR2 SMNVEV (reference sequence). Trimming stripped 0 bases from V and 5 bases from J, with 14 bases between. CDR3 DNA: TGTGCCAGCAGTTTATCTTTCGCGTTCGTCCACGAGCAGTACTTC. Its protein product is CASSLSFAFVHEQYF.

This clonotype came up many times. J is TRBJ2-2 and V is TRBV20-1, with 9 bases fitting TRBD2. The germline V gene has CDR1 DFQATT and CDR2 SNEGSKA (reference sequence). V dropped 5 bases and J dropped 6; count of bases not matched to a gene: 10. The CDR3 has 15 amino acids. CDR3 residues: CSARTVAGAAGELFF. The CDR3 DNA is TGCAGTGCTCGGACAGTAGCGGGAGCCGCCGGGGAGCTGTTTTTT.

This clonotype was observed many times. The genes are TRBV28 and TRBJ2-7; tentative D call: TRBD1 (6 bases). Germline CDR1 MDHEN, CDR2 SYDVKM. The CDR3 is made up of 13 amino acids. Trimming cost V 10 bases and J 5 bases, with 18 bases left between them. The CDR3 nucleotides are TGTGCCACAGTAGAGGGGGTAGAAAACGAGCAGTACTTC. Translation: CATVEGVENEQYF.

The V gene is TRBV7-2, the J gene TRBJ2-7; 11 bases align to TRBD2. This CDR3 has 13 amino acids. Unmatched junction bases numbered 2, after V lost 1 base and J lost 9 bases. Looked up from germline, CDR1 is SGHTA and CDR2 is FQGNSA. In nucleotides, the CDR3 is TGTGCCAGCAGCTTAGGGCTAGCGGGAGGGCAGTACTTC. It specifies CASSLGLAGGQYF. The complete variable domain, with remaining parts taken from reference TRBV7-2 and TRBJ2-7, reads GAGVSQSPSNKVTEKGKDVELRCDPISGHTALYWYRQSLGQGLEFLIYFQGNSAPDKSGLPSDRFSAERTGGSVSTLTIQRTQQEDSAVYLCASSLGLAGGQYFGPGTRLTVT.

This clonotype was counted a few times. The chain couples TRBV24-1 to TRBJ2-2, with 7 positions matching TRBD2. CDR1 is KGHDR, CDR2 SFDVKD, per germline. The CDR3 contains 17 residues. Trimming removed 7 bases from V and 0 bases from J; junction bases left unmatched: 10. CDR3 bases: TGTGCCACCAGAGGGGCTAGCGGACGTACGAACACCGGGGAGCTGTTTTTT. Amino acids: CATRGASGRTNTGELFF.

The chain links TRBV20-1 to TRBJ2-7, with TRBD2 matching over 9 bases. CDR3 length equals 13 residues. Germline CDR1 reads DFQATT; CDR2 reads SNEGSKA (reference sequence). V was clipped by 6 bases and J by 0 bases; unmatched bases: 3. CDR3 nucleotides: TGCAGTGCCCATAGCGGGAGCTCCTACGAGCAGTACTTC. Protein sequence: CSAHSGSSYEQYF.

This clonotype was seen repeatedly, ten times or more. The CDR3 nucleotides are TGTGCCAGCAGCTTAGCTGGGGGGGGACCAGAGACCCAGTACTTC. The encoded protein is CASSLAGGGPETQYF. The chain recombines TRBV7-8 with TRBJ2-5, with TRBD2 matching 7 bases. Trimming at V came to 0 bases and at J to 4 bases, leaving 5 bases not matched to a gene. Germline CDR1 SGHVS, CDR2 FQNEAQ. The CDR3 is 15 amino acids.

This clonotype occurred many times. The V and J genes are TRBV7-8 and TRBJ1-3; TRBD1 is a possible D gene (6 bases). From germline, CDR1 is SGHVS and CDR2 FQNEAQ. The CDR3 covers 14 residues. V lost 2 bases to trimming and J lost 4 bases, with 9 bases between them. CDR3 sequence: CASSLQGLGNTIYF. The CDR3 nucleotides read TGTGCCAGCAGCTTACAGGGGCTCGGAAACACCATATATTTT. Complete variable domain (other parts from reference TRBV7-8 and TRBJ1-3): GAGVSQSPRYKVAKRGQDVALRCDPISGHVSLFWYQQALGQGPEFLTYFQNEAQLDKSGLPSDRFFAERPEGSVSTLKIQRTQQEDSAVYLCASSLQGLGNTIYFGEGSWLTVV.

V and J are TRBV14 and TRBJ2-5; D is possibly TRBD1 (6 bases). Germline loops: CDR1 SGHDN, CDR2 FVKESK. The CDR3 spans 17 residues. The germline V and J ends were trimmed by 4 bases and 4 bases, with 22 bases remaining between them. Here the CDR3 reads CASSLPYTTGPGETQYF. The CDR3 DNA sequence: TGTGCCAGCAGCCTCCCTTATACTACAGGGCCGGGAGAGACCCAGTACTTC.

The chain carries TRBV20-1 and TRBJ1-5, with unresolved D. The CDR3 covers 12 residues. Germline V gene sequence: CDR1 DFQATT, CDR2 SNEGSKA (reference sequence). Trimming removed 3 bases at V and 10 bases at J, with 13 bases between. The CDR3 protein is CSASVAAQPQHF. As DNA, the CDR3 is TGCAGTGCTAGTGTGGCCGCACAACCCCAGCATTTT.

The CDR3 nucleotides read TGCGCCAGCAGCCAAGACAGTGGGACTAGCGTTTCCTACGAGCAGTACTTC. It encodes CASSQDSGTSVSYEQYF. J is TRBJ2-7 and V is TRBV4-1, with 10 bases aligning to TRBD2. From germline, CDR1 is MGHRA and CDR2 YSYEKL. The CDR3 totals 17 residues. V lost 0 bases, J lost 1 base, and 6 bases stayed unmatched.

This clonotype has a count of ten or more. V gene TRBV28 combines with J gene TRBJ2-7; 9 bases agree with TRBD2. CDR1 MDHEN and CDR2 SYDVKM come from the germline V gene. This CDR3 is 17 amino acids long. Unmatched junction bases numbered 14, after V lost 3 bases and J lost 5 bases. The CDR3 loop reads CASSLRLGASGNHEQYF. CDR3 DNA sequence: TGTGCCAGCAGTTTGCGCCTCGGGGCTAGCGGGAACCACGAGCAGTACTTC. Using reference TRBV28 and TRBJ2-7 for the parts outside the CDR3, the full variable domain is DVKVTQSSRYLVKRTGEKVFLECVQDMDHENMFWYRQDPGLGLRLIYFSYDVKMKEKGDIPEGYSVSREKKERFSLILESASTNQTSMYLCASSLRLGASGNHEQYFGPGTRLTVT.

As concerns this clonotype: A single base separates this from a much larger clone, so it may be a read error. In nucleotides, the CDR3 is TGTGCCAGCACCCTCTCTCCCGGGCTTGGGGCCCAGCATTTT. Its translation: CASTLSPGLGAQHF. The rearrangement joins TRBV27 to TRBJ1-5; no firm D call. This CDR3 comprises 14 residues. CDR1 MNHEY and CDR2 SMNVEV come from the germline V gene (reference sequence). The V end was cut by 7 bases, the J end by 11 bases, with 21 bases between.

This clonotype showed up just a few times. The CDR3 sequence is CASSLSGGHQETQYF. For the CDR3, the DNA is TGCGCCAGCAGCTTGTCCGGGGGCCACCAAGAGACCCAGTACTTC. V and J are TRBV5-1 and TRBJ2-5; D may match TRBD1 or TRBD2 (6 bases each). Trimming removed 1 base at V and 0 bases at J, with 10 bases between. From germline, CDR1 is SGHRS and CDR2 YFSETQ. This CDR3 is 15 amino acids long.

This clonotype was seen repeatedly, ten times or more. The chain has TRBV27 and TRBJ1-4, with 8 bases matching TRBD1. Unmatched junction bases numbered 15, after V lost 5 bases and J lost 7 bases. The germline gives CDR1 MNHEY, CDR2 SMNVEV (reference sequence). CDR3 length: 17 amino acids. CDR3 region: CASSPLGQAAIGEKLFF. The CDR3 nucleotides read TGTGCCAGCAGTCCGTTGGGACAGGCTGCGATAGGTGAAAAACTGTTTTTT. The variable domain in full, completed from reference TRBV27 and TRBJ1-4, reads EAQVTQNPRYLITVTGKKLTVTCSQNMNHEYMSWYRQDPGLGLRQIYYSMNVEVTDKGDVPEGYKVSRKEKRNFPLILESPSPNQTSLYFCASSPLGQAAIGEKLFFGSGTQLSVL.

With regard to this clonotype: This may stem from a read error, because a much larger clone lies one nucleotide away. The rearrangement joins TRBV5-1 to TRBJ1-1; D is undetermined. CDR1 SGHRS and CDR2 YFSETQ come from the germline V gene. The CDR3 totals 14 residues. CDR3 DNA: TGCGCCATCAGCATTGGTAATGGATTGAGTGAAGCTTTCTTT. Protein product: CAISIGNGLSEAFF.

With regard to this clonotype: Given a much more abundant clone one base away, this may be a read error. The chain employs TRBV28 and TRBJ2-2, with D possibly TRBD2 on 6 matching bases. The CDR3 has 13 amino acids. V gave up 3 bases and J gave up 7 bases, with 9 bases separating them. Per germline, CDR1 MDHEN and CDR2 SYDVKM. The DNA for the CDR3 is TGTGCCAGCAGTTTGTGGGGAGGCGGGGAGCTGTTTTTT. It specifies CASSLWGGGELFF.

This clonotype was seen more than once but under ten times. The chain links TRBV28 to TRBJ2-2; TRBD2 matches 7 bases. This CDR3 contains 13 residues. The V gene's germline CDR1 is MDHEN and CDR2 SYDVKM. V dropped 7 bases and J dropped 11; count of bases not matched to a gene: 10. The CDR3 region has the DNA TGTGCCAGCACCGCAAGGGAGGGCAAAGAGCTGTTTTTT. This sequence encodes CASTAREGKELFF. Supplemented by reference TRBV28 and TRBJ2-2, the full variable domain reads DVKVTQSSRYLVKRTGEKVFLECVQDMDHENMFWYRQDPGLGLRLIYFSYDVKMKEKGDIPEGYSVSREKKERFSLILESASTNQTSMYLCASTAREGKELFFGEGSRLTVL.

There are many counts of this clonotype. The rearrangement joins TRBV3-1 to TRBJ2-7; tentative D call: TRBD1 (5 bases). V was pared by 1 base and J by 2 bases, with 12 bases between. CDR1 and CDR2 (germline): LGHDT, YNNKEL (reference sequence). This CDR3 is 15 amino acids long. The CDR3 DNA follows: TGTGCCAGCAGCCAAGCGGCAGGGCTAACCTACGAGCAGTACTTC. It translates to CASSQAAGLTYEQYF.

This clonotype was recorded many times. V and J are TRBV30 and TRBJ1-3, with 10 bases identical to TRBD1. J lost 4 bases, V lost 6 bases, and 3 bases had no gene match. The germline CDR1 and CDR2 sequences are GTSNPN and SVGIG (reference sequence). CDR3 size: 13 residues. The CDR3 bases are TGTGCCTGCGACAGGGGGCCGGGAAACACCATATATTTT. It is translated as CACDRGPGNTIYF.

Ten or more counts support this clonotype. The chain carries TRBV12-3 or TRBV12-4 and TRBJ2-7; TRBD1 is a possible D gene (6 bases). V dropped 6 bases and J dropped 2 bases, with 11 bases sitting between them. This CDR3 is 13 amino acids long. The CDR3 region has the DNA TGTGCCAGCAGCCGGACAGAAACCTACGAGCAGTACTTC. The encoded protein is CASSRTETYEQYF.

This clonotype was seen many times. V is TRBV28 and J is TRBJ2-1; a possible D gene is TRBD2 (6 bases). The V gene's germline CDR1 is MDHEN and CDR2 SYDVKM. The CDR3 has 13 residues. V was shortened by 6 bases and J by 0 bases, with 6 bases between the two germline ends. CDR3 sequence reads: CASRDYSYNEQFF. As DNA, the CDR3 is TGTGCCAGCAGGGACTACTCCTACAATGAGCAGTTCTTC.

This clonotype showed up many times. V usage is TRBV7-9 and J usage is TRBJ2-1, with D possibly TRBD1 on 6 matching bases. V dropped 5 bases and J dropped 3 bases, with 14 bases sitting between them. The germline CDR1 and CDR2 sequences are SEHNR and FQNEAQ (reference sequence). This CDR3 region has 15 residues. CDR3 region: CASSGPGHYYNEQFF. The DNA of the CDR3 is TGTGCCAGCAGCGGACCGGGACACTACTACAATGAGCAGTTCTTC.

In its sample, this clonotype was seen many times. V and J are TRBV20-1 and TRBJ2-1, with 10 bases fitting TRBD2. J was trimmed by 6 bases and V by 4 bases; bases with no gene match: 6. The CDR3 has 14 amino acids. Germline CDR1 and CDR2: DFQATT and SNEGSKA (reference sequence). The CDR3 region has the DNA TGCAGTGCTATTCCAGCGGGAGGGTTCAATGAGCAGTTCTTC. Translated, it gives CSAIPAGGFNEQFF.

On this clonotype: A much larger clonotype is one base distant, so this may be a read error. The rearrangement links TRBV12-3 or TRBV12-4 to TRBJ2-1; 11 positions agree with TRBD2. The CDR3 contains 15 residues. CDR3 in amino acids: CASTPTSGSLGEQCF. In nucleotides, the CDR3 is TGTGCCAGCACCCCCACTAGCGGGAGCCTGGGTGAGCAGTGCTTC.

This clonotype was recorded at least ten times. CDR3 loop: CASSLVDDPNTGELFF. The CDR3 DNA sequence: TGCGCCAGCAGCTTGGTAGATGACCCGAACACCGGGGAGCTGTTTTTT. This chain joins TRBV5-1 and TRBJ2-2; D is unresolved. The V gene lost 0 bases and the J gene lost 0 bases, with 9 bases spanning the gap. The CDR3 contains 16 residues. CDR1 is SGHRS and CDR2 is YFSETQ in the germline V gene.